This TCR beta chain was identified in a study of shared clonotypes between healthy human individuals. Study conclusions and caveats: Clonotypes that were shared across several donors made up roughly 5.2% of naive CD4 clonotypes.

About this clone: Antigen specificity is unknown. Other nucleotide sequences from this sample produce the same CDR3.

Division of CD4+ cells produced a CD45RA+ naive subset and a CD45RA-negative memory subset. The table came from immunoSEQ multiplex PCR; TCRdb's copy has only in-frame clones and leaves some out. In the table there are roughly 760,000 clones, approximately 79% of which are singletons. Trimming took 2 bases from V and 2 from J, leaving 11 bases between them. Per the germline V gene, CDR1 is SGHRS and CDR2 is YFSETQ. This CDR3 has 15 amino acids. The chain is built from TRBV5-1 and TRBJ2-1; D is possibly TRBD2 (6 bases). Sequences were obtained from memory CD4+ T cells sorted from blood. Documented subset: CD45RA-negative fraction. This receptor was taken from a woman aged 25 to 39 in good health. CDR3 in DNA: TGCGCCAGCAGCTTTAGCGGACCTACCTACAATGAGCAGTTCTTC. Amino acid sequence: CASSFSGPTYNEQFF.